The entry below describes one T cell receptor (beta chain). It lacks a known antigen. No per-base quality is available; no much larger clone lies one base away. V lost 3 bases and J lost 7 bases, and the count of bases not matched to a germline gene is 5. From the germline V gene (reference sequence), CDR1 is LNHDA and CDR2 is SQIVND. The CDR3 spans 13 residues, from the cysteine through the phenylalanine. Left in the record is the CDR3 DNA by itself, 39 bases read in frame from the first base. The data derive from a study of control samples from healthy donors and cancer patients (TCRdb year 2020). The library was built by means of the immunoSEQ multiplex PCR assay. The immuneACCESS repertoire file appears here via TCRdb, limited to in-frame rearrangements. These files lack a portion of the clones; in checked studies, under half of the deficit traces to unresolved V genes, and the cause of the others is not known. Here the sample has some 120,000 clones; roughly 90% occur a single time. The ten biggest clones cover 8.6% of the sample.

The source is a man younger than 35 in good health. The rearranged segments are TRBV19 and TRBJ1-2; TRBD1 agrees with 7 junctional bases. Sequencing was carried out using blood. The DNA sequence is given as TGTGCCAGTAGTATCCCTACAGGGGTTGGCTACACCTTC. The resulting protein is CASSIPTGVGYTF.